This TCR beta chain was retrieved from a study of blood T cells in healthy people across ages. A second roughly 6 to 11 cycle PCR used barcoded and J-beta primers. TCRdb analysed the 5' RACE reads with MiXCR anew, one entry per CDR3 protein. The table has roughly 800,000 distinct CDR3 sequences, about 25% seen once. This clonotype has just a few counts. V lost 3 bases to trimming and J lost 2 bases, with 10 bases between them. Germline CDR1 and CDR2: MDHEN and SYDVKM. This CDR3 is built from 14 residues. These sequences were also reported in another study, on T cells of mothers and their children. This second study says: All extracted RNA went into cDNA synthesis, about 1.4 ug per 15 ul. Added by the second PCR's M1S primer were sample barcodes and 2-4 random nucleotides. It was related mother-child pairs that showed slightly higher overlap than unrelated pairs, without reaching significance. Across the analysis, no persistent microchimeric T cell clones were detected.

The V call is TRBV28, the J call TRBJ1-2, with D tentatively TRBD1 (5 bases). The receptor's source is a boy aged 10-17 years in good health. Sequenced sample: blood. The CDR3 DNA is TGTGCCAGCAGTTTTGCGGGGGTGAACTATGGCTACACCTTC. Protein product: CASSFAGVNYGYTF.